The TCR beta chain under discussion was sequenced for a study of identical twins. This clonotype was picked up a small number of times. This CDR3 has 16 residues. V lost 0 bases and J lost 3; bases outside the gene matches: 5. The germline CDR1 and CDR2 sequences are LGHNA and YSLEER. TCRdb itself ran the 5' RACE reads through MiXCR, one entry per CDR3 protein. The sample shows about 470,000 distinct CDR3 sequences, approximately 25% of them seen only once. This sample also appeared in a second study, on T cells expressing NK-cell markers.

The sequencing input was CD4+ T cells sorted from blood. The chain carries TRBV4-3 and TRBJ2-1; 7 bases map to TRBD2. This sequence originates from a woman aged 18-29 years in good health. The CDR3 protein is CASSQDRGGGYNEQFF. The CDR3, as DNA: TGCGCCAGCAGCCAAGATAGGGGCGGGGGCTACAATGAGCAGTTCTTC.